The 23 T cell receptor beta chains below all came from one sample that was sequenced in a study of blood T cell repertoires in COVID-19. The table came from immunoSEQ multiplex PCR; TCRdb's copy has only in-frame clones and leaves some out. Among hundreds of thousands of clones listed, over 75% were seen once. The sample was PBMCs or T cells enriched from blood (not recorded which). These receptor sequences come from a woman in her thirties or forties with acute COVID-19.

V and J are TRBV10-2 and TRBJ1-1; D possibly corresponds to TRBD1 (6 bases). The V end was cut by 7 bases, the J end by 4 bases, with 7 bases between. Germline V gene sequence: CDR1 WSHSY, CDR2 SAAADI. The CDR3 is made up of 11 amino acids. CDR3 loop: CASIGGTEAFF. In nucleotides, the CDR3 is TGCGCCAGCATAGGGGGCACTGAAGCTTTCTTT.

The rearrangement links TRBV5-3 to TRBJ1-2, with 10 bases matching TRBD1. TRBV5-3 is labeled an ORF, and its function is uncertain. J gave up 3 bases and V 1 base, and 3 bases lay outside the gene matches. The CDR3 sequence is 15 residues long. In DNA, the CDR3 is TGTGCCAGAAGCTTGAGAGGACAGGGGGACTATGGCTACACCTTC. This gives the protein CARSLRGQGDYGYTF.

The chain employs TRBV6-6 and TRBJ2-5; 7 bases fit TRBD1. J gave up 3 bases and V 0 bases, and 1 base lay outside the gene matches. The germline CDR1 and CDR2 sequences are MNHNY and SVGAGI (reference sequence). CDR3 length equals 14 residues. The CDR3 DNA reads as TGTGCCAGCAGTTACTCCGACAGGGAAGAGACCCAGTACTTC. Translation: CASSYSDREETQYF.

The chain has TRBV9 and TRBJ2-5; D is uncertain. Germline V lookup: CDR1 SGDLS, CDR2 YYNGEE. The CDR3 consists of 12 residues. V gave up 3 bases and J gave up 5 bases, with 8 bases separating them. This chain's CDR3 is CASSAAGETQYF. DNA of the CDR3: TGTGCCAGCAGCGCCGCCGGTGAGACCCAGTACTTC.

The chain employs TRBV29-1 and TRBJ2-7, with TRBD2 identical over 8 bases. V was clipped by 6 bases and J by 1 base; unmatched bases: 5. This CDR3 has 13 residues. Germline-derived CDR1 and CDR2 are SQVTM and ANQGSEA. The CDR3 spells CSVAGVVSYEQYF. The CDR3 DNA follows: TGCAGCGTAGCGGGAGTTGTATCCTACGAGCAGTACTTC.

The CDR3, as DNA: TGCGCCAGCAGTGAGGACAGGGGTCCGAGCTACAATGAGCAGTTCTTC. Translated: CASSEDRGPSYNEQFF. The chain joins TRBV10-1 to TRBJ2-1, with 8 positions matching TRBD1. Looked up from germline, CDR1 is WNHNN and CDR2 is SYGVQD (reference sequence). The CDR3 loop spans 16 amino acids. The trim removed 2 bases at V and 3 bases at J, leaving 6 bases unmatched.

The chain carries TRBV28 and TRBJ1-2; the D gene is possibly TRBD1 (5 bases). This CDR3 has 13 residues. Trimming removed 5 bases from V and 4 bases from J, with 11 bases in between. The V gene's germline CDR1 is MDHEN and CDR2 SYDVKM. The DNA for the CDR3 is TGTGCCAGCAGTCTCGGACAAGCCTATGGCTACACCTTC. This codes for CASSLGQAYGYTF.

This clone has just a few counts. V and J are TRBV19 and TRBJ1-5, with TRBD1 matching over 7 bases. With V trimmed by 3 bases and J by 0 bases, 11 bases remained unmatched. This CDR3 region has 18 residues. CDR1 is LNHDA and CDR2 is SQIVND in the germline V gene (reference sequence). CDR3 DNA: TGTGCCAGTAGTATGACCGGACAGGCCAGATATAGCAATCAGCCCCAGCATTTT. Translated, it gives CASSMTGQARYSNQPQHF.

The chain joins TRBV11-2 to TRBJ1-2; 7 positions match TRBD1. CDR1 and CDR2 (germline): SGHAT, FQNNGV. The CDR3 length is 13 residues. With 5 bases clipped from V and 5 bases from J, the junction kept 5 bases outside the gene matches. Written as DNA, the CDR3 is TGTGCCAGCAGCGCGGGACAGCATTATGGCTACACCTTC. It codes for CASSAGQHYGYTF.

The V call is TRBV18, the J call TRBJ2-3, with a possible D match to TRBD2 (6 bases). The CDR3 has 17 residues. Deletions cut 7 bases from V and 4 bases from J, with 24 bases between. CDR1 KGHSH and CDR2 LQKENI come from the germline V gene. The CDR3, as DNA: TGTGCCAGCTTACCCGGTCCGGGGGTGGAGTGGGCAGATACGCAGTATTTT. Amino acid sequence: CASLPGPGVEWADTQYF. Together with reference TRBV18 and TRBJ2-3, the CDR3 gives the full variable domain: NAGVMQNPRHLVRRRGQEARLRCSPMKGHSHVYWYRQLPEEGLKFMVYLQKENIIDESGMPKERFSAEFPKEGPSILRIQQVVRGDSAAYFCASLPGPGVEWADTQYFGPGTRLTVL.

This rearrangement joins TRBV2 to TRBJ1-1; no firm D call. V gave up 7 bases and J gave up 1 base, with 10 bases separating them. CDR1 is SNHLY and CDR2 is FYNNEI in the germline V gene. CDR3 size: 13 residues. The CDR3 here is CASIDRQNTEAFF. CDR3 sequence (DNA): TGTGCCAGCATCGACCGACAGAACACTGAAGCTTTCTTT.

The chain is built from TRBV5-1 and TRBJ1-4; a weak D match, TRBD1 (5 bases). V was pared by 6 bases and J by 0 bases, with 9 bases between. Germline V gene sequence: CDR1 SGHRS, CDR2 YFSETQ. This CDR3 contains 14 residues. Here the CDR3 reads CASNPGSTNEKLFF. Written as DNA, the CDR3 is TGCGCCAGCAATCCAGGGTCAACTAATGAAAAACTGTTTTTT.

This clone was counted a few times. As DNA, the CDR3 is TGTGCCAGCAGCGTAGCTTCGGGGGGGGCATACGAGCAGTACTTC. As protein: CASSVASGGAYEQYF. The chain couples TRBV9 to TRBJ2-7, with 8 bases fitting TRBD2. CDR1 is SGDLS, CDR2 YYNGEE, per germline. The V segment lost 0 bases and the J segment 4 bases; nucleotides outside the gene matches: 6. The CDR3 loop spans 15 amino acids.

The chain links TRBV10-3 to TRBJ1-2, with D unresolved. Trimming cost V 8 bases and J 4 bases, with 17 bases left between them. The CDR3 length is 14 residues. From germline, CDR1 is ENHRY and CDR2 SYGVKD. The CDR3 coding sequence is TGTGCCATCCTCAGCACGGGGTCCGGCTATGGCTACACCTTC. This gives the protein CAILSTGSGYGYTF.

This CDR3 is CASTGGLAGEKYEQFF. CDR3 sequence (DNA): TGTGCCAGCACTGGTGGACTAGCGGGAGAGAAGTACGAGCAGTTCTTC. The gene calls are TRBV25-1 and TRBJ2-1; 13 nucleotides line up with TRBD2. The CDR3 sequence is 16 residues long. V was pared by 7 bases and J by 10 bases, with 13 bases of the junction left unmatched. The germline gives CDR1 MGHDK, CDR2 SYGVNS.

The V and J genes are TRBV9 and TRBJ2-7; perhaps TRBD2 as D (6 bases). CDR1 is SGDLS and CDR2 is YYNGEE in the germline V gene. The CDR3 sequence is 15 residues long. Trimming removed 6 bases from V and 3 bases from J, with 19 bases in between. For the CDR3, the DNA is TGTGCCAGCACCCGGGCGGCGGGGAGCTACTACGAGCAGTACTTC. Translated, it gives CASTRAAGSYYEQYF. The full variable domain, in which reference TRBV9 and TRBJ2-7 provide the parts outside the CDR3, is DSGVTQTPKHLITATGQRVTLRCSPRSGDLSVYWYQQSLDQGLQFLIQYYNGEERAKGNILERFSAQQFPDLHSELNLSSLELGDSALYFCASTRAAGSYYEQYFGPGTRLTVT.

This clone was seen once. CDR3 coding DNA: TGCAGCGTTTCAACAGGAGTCAATCAGCCCCAGCATTTT. Protein product: CSVSTGVNQPQHF. This chain uses TRBV29-1 with TRBJ1-5, with D perhaps matching TRBD1 (5 bases). Germline CDR1 reads SQVTM; CDR2 reads ANQGSEA. V was clipped by 5 bases and J by 3 bases, with 11 bases between them. This CDR3 region has 13 residues. The variable domain in full, completed from reference TRBV29-1 and TRBJ1-5, reads SAVISQKPSRDICQRGTSLTIQCQVDSQVTMMFWYRQQPGQSLTLIATANQGSEATYESGFVIDKFPISRPNLTFSTLTVSNMSPEDSSIYLCSVSTGVNQPQHFGDGTRLSIL.

This clone was picked up a small number of times. The chain employs TRBV24-1 and TRBJ1-5; a weak D match, TRBD1 (5 bases). The CDR3 extends over 15 amino acids. Germline CDR1 and CDR2: KGHDR and SFDVKD. V was pared by 7 bases and J by 1 base, with 13 bases between. The CDR3 here is CATSLGRGSNQPQHF. CDR3 in DNA: TGTGCCACCAGCCTGGGGAGGGGAAGCAATCAGCCCCAGCATTTT.

The sample holds one count of this clone. V is TRBV7-2 and J is TRBJ2-2; D ambiguous. V dropped 3 bases and J dropped 1 base, with 12 bases sitting between them. Germline V gene sequence: CDR1 SGHTA, CDR2 FQGNSA. The CDR3 runs 16 residues. The CDR3 DNA sequence: TGTGCCAGCAGCTTGGCTTGGGCAGGGAACACCGGGGAGCTGTTTTTT. Protein: CASSLAWAGNTGELFF.

The J gene is TRBJ2-5, the V gene TRBV27; D perhaps matches TRBD2 (6 bases). V was trimmed by 0 bases and J by 5 bases, leaving 13 bases between them. Looked up from germline, CDR1 is MNHEY and CDR2 is SMNVEV (reference sequence). The CDR3 sequence is 15 residues long. The CDR3 DNA follows: TGTGCCAGCAGTTTATCTTGGAGGGCCCGGGAGACCCAGTACTTC. This codes for CASSLSWRARETQYF.

This clone came up once. The chain is built from TRBV2 and TRBJ1-3, with 7 bases lining up with TRBD1. V shed 5 bases, J shed 4 bases, and the junction held 8 bases outside the gene matches. Germline CDR1 SNHLY, CDR2 FYNNEI. The CDR3 is 15 residues long. The CDR3 DNA reads as TGTGCCAGCAGTCGACAGGGTTCAGGGGGAAACACCATATATTTT. Protein sequence: CASSRQGSGGNTIYF.

The chain combines TRBV5-1 with TRBJ1-6; D remains unclear. Between the trimmed V and J ends, which lost 0 bases and 0 bases, there was a span of 13 bases. The CDR3 is 18 residues long. Germline-derived CDR1 and CDR2 are SGHRS and YFSETQ. For the CDR3, the DNA is TGCGCCAGCAGCTTGGAGGCAGTTTCTAGCTCCTATAATTCACCCCTCCACTTT. As protein: CASSLEAVSSSYNSPLHF.

The chain carries TRBV5-1 and TRBJ1-5; 10 bases fit TRBD1. The CDR3 has 15 residues. Germline loops: CDR1 SGHRS, CDR2 YFSETQ. The J segment lost 7 bases and the V segment lost 4 bases, leaving 8 bases of the junction unmatched. CDR3 DNA: TGCGCCAGCAGCCCGGGACAGGGGAGAGGGCAGCCCCAGCATTTT. Translating gives CASSPGQGRGQPQHF.